Sequencing of this T cell receptor beta chain was carried out in a study of blood T cell repertoires in COVID-19. For the study at large: Sources were T cells, B-cell-depleted T cells, or PBMCs; the material itself was cDNA or gDNA.

V was pared by 0 bases and J by 7 bases, with 11 bases between. Germline-derived CDR1 and CDR2 are SGHRS and YFSETQ. This CDR3 is built from 14 residues. Assay used: immunoSEQ multiplex PCR; TCRdb lists only in-frame clones, some missing. The sample holds roughly 200,000 clones, approximately 78% seen once. The chain carries TRBV5-1 and TRBJ2-1, with a possible D match to TRBD2 (5 bases). Sequencing input: peripheral blood. This TCR derives from a woman of 80 years or more with COVID-19, enrolled during active disease. CDR3 coding DNA: TGCGCCAGCAGCTTGGTGATGAGGGTTAATGAGCAGTTCTTC. Protein: CASSLVMRVNEQFF.